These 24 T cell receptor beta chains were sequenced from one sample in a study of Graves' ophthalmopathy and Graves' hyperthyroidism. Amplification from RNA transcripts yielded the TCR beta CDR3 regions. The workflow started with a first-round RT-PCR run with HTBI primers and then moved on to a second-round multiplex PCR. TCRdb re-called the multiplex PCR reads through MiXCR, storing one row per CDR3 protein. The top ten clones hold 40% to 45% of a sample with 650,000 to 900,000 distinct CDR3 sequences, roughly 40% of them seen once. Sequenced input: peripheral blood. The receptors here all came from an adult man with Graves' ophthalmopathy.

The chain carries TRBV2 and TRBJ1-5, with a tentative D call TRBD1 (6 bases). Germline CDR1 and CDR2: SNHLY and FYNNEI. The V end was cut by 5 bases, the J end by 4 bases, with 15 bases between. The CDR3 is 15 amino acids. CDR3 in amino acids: CASSLSTGVNQPQHF. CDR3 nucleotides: TGTGCCAGCAGTTTATCGACAGGAGTTAATCAGCCCCAGCATTTT.

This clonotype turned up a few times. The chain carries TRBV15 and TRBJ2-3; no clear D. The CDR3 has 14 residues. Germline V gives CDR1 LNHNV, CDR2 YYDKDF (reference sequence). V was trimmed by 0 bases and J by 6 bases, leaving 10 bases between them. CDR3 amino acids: CATSRDVTADTQYF. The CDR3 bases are TGTGCCACCAGCAGAGATGTCACCGCGGATACGCAGTATTTT.

As DNA, the CDR3 is TGCAGTGCTAGAGGGACAGGGTACACTGAAGCTTTCTTT. Translating it yields CSARGTGYTEAFF. This chain uses TRBV20-1 with TRBJ1-1; 8 nucleotides agree with TRBD1. Unmatched junction bases numbered 1, after V lost 1 base and J lost 3 bases. The V gene's germline CDR1 is DFQATT and CDR2 SNEGSKA (reference sequence). The CDR3 runs to 13 residues.

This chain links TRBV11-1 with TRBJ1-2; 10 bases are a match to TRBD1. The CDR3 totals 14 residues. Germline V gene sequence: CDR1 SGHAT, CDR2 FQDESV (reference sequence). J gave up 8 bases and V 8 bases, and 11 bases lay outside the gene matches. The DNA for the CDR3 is TGTGCCAGCCATTACGAGACAGGGGGCGAAGGCTACACCTTC. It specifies CASHYETGGEGYTF. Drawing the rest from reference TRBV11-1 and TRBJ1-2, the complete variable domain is EAEVAQSPRYKITEKSQAVAFWCDPISGHATLYWYRQILGQGPELLVQFQDESVVDDSQLPKDRFSAERLKGVDSTLKIQPAELGDSAMYLCASHYETGGEGYTFGSGTRLTVV.

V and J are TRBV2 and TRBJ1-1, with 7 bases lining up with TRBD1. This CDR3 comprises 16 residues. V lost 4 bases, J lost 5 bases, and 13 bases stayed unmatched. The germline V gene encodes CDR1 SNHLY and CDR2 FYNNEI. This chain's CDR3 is CASSAMLEGARTEAFF. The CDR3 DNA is TGTGCCAGCAGTGCGATGCTGGAGGGGGCGAGAACTGAAGCTTTCTTT.

CDR3 in DNA: TGTGCCAGCAGTTACTCGTCTCGGGGAGTCGAGCATTTT. Translating it yields CASSYSSRGVEHF. This chain joins TRBV6-5 and TRBJ1-5; D ambiguous. This CDR3 comprises 13 residues. With 0 bases removed from V and 14 bases from J, the gap between germline ends came to 14 bases. The germline V gene encodes CDR1 MNHEY and CDR2 SVGAGI.

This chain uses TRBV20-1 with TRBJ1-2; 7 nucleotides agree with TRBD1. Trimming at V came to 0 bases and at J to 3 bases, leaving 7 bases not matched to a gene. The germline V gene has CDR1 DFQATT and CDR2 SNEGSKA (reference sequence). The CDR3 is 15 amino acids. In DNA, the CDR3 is TGCAGTGCTAGAGAATACGAGGGGGCCCACTATGGCTACACCTTC. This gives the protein CSAREYEGAHYGYTF.

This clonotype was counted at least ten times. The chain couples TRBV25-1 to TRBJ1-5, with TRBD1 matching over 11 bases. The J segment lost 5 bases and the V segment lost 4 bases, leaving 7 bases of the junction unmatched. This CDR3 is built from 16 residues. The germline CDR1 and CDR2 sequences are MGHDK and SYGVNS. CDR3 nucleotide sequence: TGTGCCAGCAGTGTACCACCGGGACAGGGGGATCAGCCCCAGCATTTT. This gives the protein CASSVPPGQGDQPQHF.

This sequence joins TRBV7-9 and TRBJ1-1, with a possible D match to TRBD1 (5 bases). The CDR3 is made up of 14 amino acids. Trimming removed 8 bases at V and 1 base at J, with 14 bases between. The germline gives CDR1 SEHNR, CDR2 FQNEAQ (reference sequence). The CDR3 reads CASHLGGTNTEAFF. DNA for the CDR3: TGTGCCAGCCACCTCGGGGGTACGAACACTGAAGCTTTCTTT.

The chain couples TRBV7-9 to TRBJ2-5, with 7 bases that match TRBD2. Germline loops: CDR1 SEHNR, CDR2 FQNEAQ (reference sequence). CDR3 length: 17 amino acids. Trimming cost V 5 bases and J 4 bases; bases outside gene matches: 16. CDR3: CASSVTPAGDSRETQYF. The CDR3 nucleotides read TGTGCCAGCAGCGTTACACCCGCGGGGGATTCTCGAGAGACCCAGTACTTC. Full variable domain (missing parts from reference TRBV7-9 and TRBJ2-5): DTGVSQNPRHKITKRGQNVTFRCDPISEHNRLYWYRQTLGQGPEFLTYFQNEAQLEKSRLLSDRFSAERPKGSFSTLEIQRTEQGDSAMYLCASSVTPAGDSRETQYFGPGTRLLVL.

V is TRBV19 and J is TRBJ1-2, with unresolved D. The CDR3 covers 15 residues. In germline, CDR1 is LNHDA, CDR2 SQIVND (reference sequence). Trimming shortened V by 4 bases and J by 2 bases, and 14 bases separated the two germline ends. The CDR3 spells CASSTRGLTNYGYTF. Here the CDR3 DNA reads TGTGCCAGTAGTACGCGAGGGCTCACCAACTATGGCTACACCTTC.

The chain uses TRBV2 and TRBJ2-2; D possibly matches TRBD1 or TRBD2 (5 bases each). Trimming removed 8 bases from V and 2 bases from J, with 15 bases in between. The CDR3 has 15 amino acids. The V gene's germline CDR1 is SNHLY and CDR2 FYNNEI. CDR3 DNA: TGTGCCAGCGGTCGGGACCAAGTAAACACCGGGGAGCTGTTTTTT. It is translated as CASGRDQVNTGELFF.

The CDR3 protein is CATSDPGTGVEQPQHF. DNA of the CDR3: TGTGCCACCAGTGACCCAGGGACAGGGGTGGAGCAGCCCCAGCATTTT. V usage is TRBV24-1 and J usage is TRBJ1-5; 10 nucleotides align to TRBD1. Trimming took 4 bases from V and 7 from J; bases not matched to a gene: 9. The germline V gene encodes CDR1 KGHDR and CDR2 SFDVKD. The CDR3 spans 16 residues.

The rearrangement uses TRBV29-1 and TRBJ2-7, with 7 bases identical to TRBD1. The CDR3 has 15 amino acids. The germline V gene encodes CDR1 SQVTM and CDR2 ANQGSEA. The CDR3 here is CSARDLLTGYYEQYF. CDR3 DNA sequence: TGCAGTGCTAGAGATCTTCTGACAGGGTACTACGAGCAGTACTTC.

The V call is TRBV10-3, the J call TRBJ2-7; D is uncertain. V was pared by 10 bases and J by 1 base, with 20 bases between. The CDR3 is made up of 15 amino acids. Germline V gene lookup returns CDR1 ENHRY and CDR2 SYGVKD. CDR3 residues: CASNVGFLSSYEQYF. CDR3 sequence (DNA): TGTGCCAGCAACGTCGGTTTTCTTTCATCCTACGAGCAGTACTTC.

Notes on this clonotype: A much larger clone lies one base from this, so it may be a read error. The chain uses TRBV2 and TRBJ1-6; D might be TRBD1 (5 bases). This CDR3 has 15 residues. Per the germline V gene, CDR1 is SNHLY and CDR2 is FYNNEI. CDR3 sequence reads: CAGSDNDRKNSPLHF. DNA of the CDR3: TGTGCCGGCAGTGACAACGACAGAAAAAATTCACCCCTCCACTTT.

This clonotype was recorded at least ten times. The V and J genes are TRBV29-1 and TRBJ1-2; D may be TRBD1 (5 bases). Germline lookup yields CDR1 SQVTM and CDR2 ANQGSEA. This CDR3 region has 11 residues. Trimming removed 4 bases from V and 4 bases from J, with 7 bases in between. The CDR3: CSVAGTYGYTF. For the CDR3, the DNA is TGCAGCGTTGCCGGGACCTATGGCTACACCTTC.

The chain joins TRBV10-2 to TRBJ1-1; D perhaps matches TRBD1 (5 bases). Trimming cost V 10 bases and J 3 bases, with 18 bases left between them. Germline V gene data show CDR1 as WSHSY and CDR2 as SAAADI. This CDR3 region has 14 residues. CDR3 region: CATARDGGDTEAFF. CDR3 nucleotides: TGCGCCACCGCCCGGGACGGGGGGGACACTGAAGCTTTCTTT.

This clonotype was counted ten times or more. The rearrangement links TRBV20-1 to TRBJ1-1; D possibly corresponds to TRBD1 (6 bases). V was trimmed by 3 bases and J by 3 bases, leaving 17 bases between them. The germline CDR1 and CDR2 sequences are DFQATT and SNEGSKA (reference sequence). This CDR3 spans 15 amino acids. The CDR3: CSARQGAGAYTEAFF. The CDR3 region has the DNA TGCAGTGCTAGGCAAGGGGCAGGGGCATACACTGAAGCTTTCTTT.

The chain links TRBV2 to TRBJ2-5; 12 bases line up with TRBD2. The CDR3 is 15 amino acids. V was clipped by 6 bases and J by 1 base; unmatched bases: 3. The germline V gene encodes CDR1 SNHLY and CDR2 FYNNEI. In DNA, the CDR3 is TGTGCCAGCAGGACTAGCGGGGGTCTCCAAGAGACCCAGTACTTC. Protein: CASRTSGGLQETQYF.

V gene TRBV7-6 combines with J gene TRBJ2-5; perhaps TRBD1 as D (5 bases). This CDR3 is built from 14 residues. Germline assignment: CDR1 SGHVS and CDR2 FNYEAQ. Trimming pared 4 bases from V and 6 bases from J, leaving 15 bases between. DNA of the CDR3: TGTGCCAGCAGCTCATTCTTTGGGGCAAAGACCCAGTACTTC. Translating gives CASSSFFGAKTQYF.

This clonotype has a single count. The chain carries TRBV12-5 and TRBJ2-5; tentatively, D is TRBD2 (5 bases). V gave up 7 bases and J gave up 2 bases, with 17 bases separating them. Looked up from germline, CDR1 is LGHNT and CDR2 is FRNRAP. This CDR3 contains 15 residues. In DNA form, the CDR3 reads TGTGCTAGTGCCAAGACGGGCGAGGGTCAAGAGACCCAGTACTTC. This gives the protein CASAKTGEGQETQYF. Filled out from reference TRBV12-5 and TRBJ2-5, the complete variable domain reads DARVTQTPRHKVTEMGQEVTMRCQPILGHNTVFWYRQTMMQGLELLAYFRNRAPLDDSGMPKDRFSAEMPDATLATLKIQPSEPRDSAVYFCASAKTGEGQETQYFGPGTRLLVL.

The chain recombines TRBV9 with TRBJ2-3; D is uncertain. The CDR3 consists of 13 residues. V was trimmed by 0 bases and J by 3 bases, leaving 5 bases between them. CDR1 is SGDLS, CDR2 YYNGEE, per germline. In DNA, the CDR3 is TGTGCCAGCAGCGTAGAATCGACAGATACGCAGTATTTT. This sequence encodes CASSVESTDTQYF.

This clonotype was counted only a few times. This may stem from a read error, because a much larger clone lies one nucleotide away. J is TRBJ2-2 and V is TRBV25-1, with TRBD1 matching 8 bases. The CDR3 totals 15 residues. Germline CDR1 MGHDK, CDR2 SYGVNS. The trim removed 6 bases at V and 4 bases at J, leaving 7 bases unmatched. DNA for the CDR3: TGTGCCAGCAGCTCCCGACAGGGGAGCACCGGGGAGCTGTTTTTT. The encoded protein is CASSSRQGSTGELFF. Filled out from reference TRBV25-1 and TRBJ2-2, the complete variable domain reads EADIYQTPRYLVIGTGKKITLECSQTMGHDKMYWYQQDPGMELHLIHYSYGVNSTEKGDLSSESTVSRIRTEHFPLTLESARPSHTSQYLCASSSRQGSTGELFFGEGSRLTVL.